This T cell receptor beta chain was obtained from a study of tumor and adjacent non-tumor tissue in lung cancer. Study-wide context: Stage I to III disease affected 10 men and roughly five women aged about 31 to 80. Study results and caveats: Tumor TCR diversity, when higher, was linked to shorter survival. Significantly higher TCR diversity was found in tumor than normal lung. Top 100 clones took a larger repertoire share in normal lung.

A modified ARM-PCR protocol with three rounds of nested PCR amplified TCRbeta. TCRdb reprocessed the multiplex PCR reads with MiXCR, giving one entry per CDR3 protein. The sample yields over 130,000 distinct CDR3 sequences, approximately 66% seen once. No cell sorting was done before RNA was extracted from the tissue. The CDR3 is 11 residues long. J was trimmed by 7 bases and V by 11 bases; bases with no gene match: 4. The germline CDR1 and CDR2 sequences are ENHRY and SYGVKD. This clonotype was detected only a few times. Its specificity is not known. Sequencing input: lung tumor tissue. This TCR was sampled from a man aged 55-75 years with small cell lung cancer. The genes are TRBV10-3 and TRBJ1-2; 10 bases agree with TRBD1. CDR3 sequence: CASRDRGGYTF. The CDR3 region has the DNA TGTGCCTCAAGGGACAGGGGTGGCTACACCTTC.